This T cell receptor beta chain comes out of a study of T-cell reconstitution after alpha-beta-depleted transplantation in children. Regarding the study as a whole: Surviving recipient T cells and intrathymic progenitors accounted for some patients' high TCRbeta diversity at day 60. From newly produced T cells came most of the T-cell counts and diversity one year after transplant. Reports say that about two months after transplant, the alpha-beta T cells came out of several hundred graft clones that had expanded.

Preparation of the TCRbeta library used unique molecular identifiers. Each CDR3 protein is one row after TCRdb ran MiXCR on the PCR reads. The sample has about 160,000 distinct CDR3 sequences, approximately 12% seen once. This clonotype was detected ten times or more. The antigen is undetermined. The origin of this receptor is a boy younger than 10 with acute myeloid leukemia, due to receive a stem cell transplant. The sample here was PBMCs, taken before TCRalphabeta/CD19-depleted stem cell transplant.

CDR3 region: CASSLDGRSSYNEQFF. The CDR3 DNA is TGTGCCAGCAGTTTAGACGGGCGCAGCTCCTACAATGAGCAGTTCTTC. The chain uses TRBV12-3 or TRBV12-4 and TRBJ2-1; D unclear. The V end lost 1 base, the J end lost 0 bases, and 10 bases lay between the germline ends. This CDR3 contains 16 residues.